The entry below describes one T cell receptor (beta chain). Antigen specificity is unknown. This record comes from a study of beta chain features in type 1 diabetes. Study context: Researchers looked at about 110 million sorted cells across all samples.

Study observations and caveats: An over-representation of cells with high TCR expression could result from cDNA sequencing. A pattern of fewer insertions and more deletions at VDJ junctions was seen in type 1 diabetes patients. Patients and controls would share equally any PCR tilt toward shorter templates.

Expressed TCRB transcripts were sequenced after all isolated RNA was converted to cDNA. This table comes from immunoSEQ multiplex PCR, and its TCRdb copy is limited to in-frame clones, with some not included. Here the sample spans under 900,000 clones, about a sixth being singletons. The CDR3 consists of 19 residues. V shed 0 bases and J shed 0 bases, with 18 bases lying between them. CDR1 is LGHNA, CDR2 YSLEER, per germline. J is TRBJ2-1 and V is TRBV4-3; no definite D call. The material sequenced was naive CD4+ T cells from blood. This clonotype was obtained from a woman between 18 and 29 years old in good health. CDR3 in amino acids: CASSQDTPLSSSSYNEQFF. The DNA of the CDR3 is TGCGCCAGCAGCCAAGACACGCCCTTAAGTTCAAGCTCCTACAATGAGCAGTTCTTC.